This is a list of T cell receptor beta chains from one sample in a study of post-analysis software for immune sequencing data. TCRdb analysed the PCR reads with MiXCR anew, one entry per CDR3 protein. Counted here are about 430,000 distinct CDR3 sequences, approximately 39% occurring once; the ten biggest clones make up approximately 7.1%. The sample was blood. Receptors were obtained from a girl under 10 years old with multiple sclerosis. CDR3s include the opening cysteine and the closing phenylalanine or tryptophan. Fields, in order: J gene, V gene, clone size, D gene, CDR3 DNA, CDR3 protein. D genes are given only for firm matches. Expanded clones get a size class; other rows say once, few or many, or leave the size out.

J gene: TRBJ2-6
V gene: TRBV5-1
clone size: -
D gene: -
CDR3 DNA: TGCGCCAGCAGCTTGGAATTCATAAGCTCTGGGGCCAACGTCCTGACTTTC
CDR3 protein: CASSLEFISSGANVLTF

J gene: TRBJ2-7
V gene: TRBV27
clone size: few
D gene: -
CDR3 DNA: TGTGCCAGCAGTCCCAACCTCTTTTACGAGCAGTACTTC
CDR3 protein: CASSPNLFYEQYF

J gene: TRBJ2-1
V gene: TRBV11-2
clone size: few
D gene: -
CDR3 DNA: TGTGCCAGCAGCTTACGTCTTGAGCAGTTCTTC
CDR3 protein: CASSLRLEQFF

J gene: TRBJ2-7
V gene: TRBV7-3
clone size: -
D gene: TRBD2
CDR3 DNA: TGTACCAGCAGCCCAAGGGGTCGGACTAGCGGGATCTACGAGCAGTACTTC
CDR3 protein: CTSSPRGRTSGIYEQYF

J gene: TRBJ2-1
V gene: TRBV28
clone size: -
D gene: -
CDR3 DNA: TGTGCCAGCAGTTCCCCAGGCTCCTACAATGAGCAGTTCTTC
CDR3 protein: CASSSPGSYNEQFF

J gene: TRBJ2-7
V gene: TRBV4-3
clone size: -
D gene: -
CDR3 DNA: TGCGCCAGCAGCCAAGATCCCCGACAGAGCTCCTACGAGCAGTACTTC
CDR3 protein: CASSQDPRQSSYEQYF

J gene: TRBJ2-7
V gene: TRBV4-3
clone size: -
D gene: -
CDR3 DNA: TGCGCCAGCAGCCAAGATTGGGGACAGCAGTACTTC
CDR3 protein: CASSQDWGQQYF

J gene: TRBJ1-5
V gene: TRBV20-1
clone size: -
D gene: -
CDR3 DNA: TGCAGTGCTAGAGAAAATAGGGCCAATCAGCCCCAGCATTTT
CDR3 protein: CSARENRANQPQHF

J gene: TRBJ2-1
V gene: TRBV28
clone size: -
D gene: -
CDR3 DNA: TGTGCCAGCAGAAGTAGGTCCTCCTACAATGAGCAGTTCTTC
CDR3 protein: CASRSRSSYNEQFF

J gene: TRBJ2-7
V gene: TRBV20-1
clone size: -
D gene: -
CDR3 DNA: TGCAGTGCTAGAACCGGGACGTTCTCCTACGAGCAGTACTTC
CDR3 protein: CSARTGTFSYEQYF

J gene: TRBJ2-7
V gene: TRBV10-3
clone size: few
D gene: -
CDR3 DNA: TGTGCCATCAGTGCAGAGTACGAGCAGTACTTC
CDR3 protein: CAISAEYEQYF

J gene: TRBJ1-2
V gene: TRBV7-9
clone size: -
D gene: -
CDR3 DNA: TGTGCCAGCAGCCCGCAACGCTCTCATAACTATGGCTACACCTTC
CDR3 protein: CASSPQRSHNYGYTF

J gene: TRBJ1-2
V gene: TRBV28
clone size: few
D gene: TRBD1
CDR3 DNA: TGTGCCAGCAGTTTATCCCGACAGGGTGGCGGCTACACCTTC
CDR3 protein: CASSLSRQGGGYTF

J gene: TRBJ1-6
V gene: TRBV28
clone size: -
D gene: -
CDR3 DNA: TGTGCCAGCAGTCCCCCGGTGGTGGGGGCCGGGTCACCCCTCCACTTT
CDR3 protein: CASSPPVVGAGSPLHF

J gene: TRBJ1-5
V gene: TRBV4-1
clone size: once
D gene: -
CDR3 DNA: TGCGCCAGCAGCCCAACCTGGGGTCAGCCCCAGCATTTT
CDR3 protein: CASSPTWGQPQHF

J gene: TRBJ1-2
V gene: TRBV13
clone size: -
D gene: TRBD1
CDR3 DNA: TGTGCCAGCAGTTCTTATTGGAACTACAGGGGTACTAACTATGGCTACACCTTC
CDR3 protein: CASSSYWNYRGTNYGYTF

J gene: TRBJ2-3
V gene: TRBV28
clone size: -
D gene: -
CDR3 DNA: TGTGCCAGCACGCGTTATCCCACAGGGCCAGTGGGAGCAGATACGCAGTATTTT
CDR3 protein: CASTRYPTGPVGADTQYF

J gene: TRBJ2-6
V gene: TRBV5-1
clone size: few
D gene: -
CDR3 DNA: TGCGCCAGCAGATCGTCATCTGAGGCCAACGTCCTGACTTTC
CDR3 protein: CASRSSSEANVLTF

J gene: TRBJ1-6
V gene: TRBV7-3
clone size: -
D gene: -
CDR3 DNA: TGTGCCAGCAGCTTGGGGGGCACCTCAGGGGACTCACCCCCCCACTTT
CDR3 protein: CASSLGGTSGDSPPHF

J gene: TRBJ2-1
V gene: TRBV7-6
clone size: few
D gene: TRBD1
CDR3 DNA: TGTGCCAGCAGCTTACCGACCGACAGGGGGAAAAGCTCCTACAATGAGCAGTTCTTC
CDR3 protein: CASSLPTDRGKSSYNEQFF

J gene: TRBJ2-7
V gene: TRBV20-1
clone size: -
D gene: -
CDR3 DNA: TGCAGTGCTAGAGGAACGGGACCCGGGGAGTACGAGCAGTACTTC
CDR3 protein: CSARGTGPGEYEQYF

J gene: TRBJ2-2
V gene: TRBV20-1
clone size: -
D gene: TRBD2
CDR3 DNA: TGCAGTGCAGGACTAGCGGGAGGGCCGGACACCGGGGAGCTGTTTTTT
CDR3 protein: CSAGLAGGPDTGELFF

J gene: TRBJ1-2
V gene: TRBV7-2
clone size: -
D gene: TRBD1
CDR3 DNA: TGTGCCAGCAGCTTACGAGCGACAGGGATGAACTATGGCTACACCTTC
CDR3 protein: CASSLRATGMNYGYTF

J gene: TRBJ2-1
V gene: TRBV7-2
clone size: -
D gene: -
CDR3 DNA: TGTGCCAGCGGGAGTGGTGAGCAGTTCTTC
CDR3 protein: CASGSGEQFF

J gene: TRBJ2-4
V gene: TRBV7-3
clone size: few
D gene: -
CDR3 DNA: TGTGCCAGCAGCTTAGGGCCGAGCGTCTTTCAAAACATTCAGTACTTC
CDR3 protein: CASSLGPSVFQNIQYF

J gene: TRBJ1-2
V gene: TRBV15
clone size: -
D gene: TRBD1
CDR3 DNA: TGTGCCATCAGCAGAGTAGTGAGGGGGCGGTCCTATGGCTACACCTTC
CDR3 protein: CAISRVVRGRSYGYTF

J gene: TRBJ2-5
V gene: TRBV29-1
clone size: few
D gene: -
CDR3 DNA: TGCAGCTACCTGCAGTTTCTACAAGAGACCCAGTACTTC
CDR3 protein: CSYLQFLQETQYF

J gene: TRBJ2-1
V gene: TRBV2
clone size: -
D gene: -
CDR3 DNA: TGTGCCAGCAGCCCTGGACAGAATTTCTACAATGAGCAGTTCTTC
CDR3 protein: CASSPGQNFYNEQFF

J gene: TRBJ2-5
V gene: TRBV6-5
clone size: -
D gene: TRBD2
CDR3 DNA: TGTGCCAGCATTTCGGGACTAGCGGGAGACGAGACCCAGTACTTC
CDR3 protein: CASISGLAGDETQYF